Each of the 20 T cell receptor beta chains below was sequenced from the same sample in a study of cytomegalovirus exposure and HLA in healthy donors. The PCR made use of 60 Vbeta and 13 Jbeta primers. Profiled with immunoSEQ multiplex PCR; TCRdb holds only in-frame clones, not every one. The table records 120,000 or so clones, around 80% of them present only once. The sequenced material came from PBMCs. The origin of the receptors is a man in his thirties or forties in good health and CMV-seronegative.

This sequence joins TRBV29-1 and TRBJ2-7; the D gene is possibly TRBD2 (6 bases). The CDR3 sequence is 12 residues long. V was trimmed by 6 bases and J by 2 bases, leaving 11 bases between them. Germline V CDR1 and CDR2: SQVTM, ANQGSEA. CDR3 DNA sequence: TGCAGCGTGCTGGAGGGTGCCTACGAGCAGTACTTC. Translation: CSVLEGAYEQYF.

The J gene is TRBJ1-1, the V gene TRBV7-8; D possibly corresponds to TRBD1 (5 bases). The germline gives CDR1 SGHVS, CDR2 FQNEAQ. The CDR3 runs to 18 residues. The V end lost 2 bases, the J end lost 8 bases, and 27 bases lay between the germline ends. The CDR3 loop is CASSLMEERTRHEKEAFF. The DNA for the CDR3 is TGTGCCAGCAGCTTAATGGAAGAAAGGACACGGCATGAGAAAGAAGCTTTCTTT.

This chain uses TRBV5-5 with TRBJ2-1; 13 bases match TRBD2. The CDR3 sequence is 17 residues long. Trimming cost V 3 bases and J 6 bases; bases outside gene matches: 9. Germline V gives CDR1 SGHKS, CDR2 YYEKEE (reference sequence). CDR3 loop: CASSYGTSGALRNEQFF. The CDR3 DNA follows: TGTGCCAGCAGCTACGGGACTAGCGGGGCGTTGCGCAATGAGCAGTTCTTC.

V is TRBV30 and J is TRBJ1-1; no clear D gene. V was clipped by 4 bases and J by 5 bases, with 14 bases between them. Germline V gene sequence: CDR1 GTSNPN, CDR2 SVGIG (reference sequence). The CDR3 is 13 amino acids. The CDR3 DNA reads as TGTGCCTGGATCTGGCACAGCAGGACTGAAGCTTTCTTT. Residues: CAWIWHSRTEAFF.

This clone was counted between two and nine times. The chain carries TRBV10-2 and TRBJ2-7; weak D call: TRBD1 (5 bases). CDR1 WSHSY and CDR2 SAAADI come from the germline V gene. CDR3 length equals 14 residues. Trimming shortened V by 6 bases and J by 0 bases, and 12 bases separated the two germline ends. CDR3 DNA sequence: TGCGCCAGCAGGCTGACAGCTCCCTCCTACGAGCAGTACTTC. Amino acid sequence: CASRLTAPSYEQYF.

V gene TRBV28 combines with J gene TRBJ2-7, with a weak D call TRBD1 (5 bases). Germline V lookup: CDR1 MDHEN, CDR2 SYDVKM. The CDR3 totals 13 residues. V shed 2 bases and J shed 5 bases, with 10 bases lying between them. In DNA, the CDR3 is TGTGCCAGCAGTTTAGTTCAGGGCAACGAGCAGTACTTC. Its translation: CASSLVQGNEQYF.

The chain links TRBV2 to TRBJ2-7; D is ambiguous. The germline V gene encodes CDR1 SNHLY and CDR2 FYNNEI. The CDR3 contains 12 residues. The V end was cut by 3 bases, the J end by 2 bases, with 5 bases between. CDR3 residues: CASSDGPYEQYF. The CDR3 DNA follows: TGTGCCAGCAGTGATGGCCCCTACGAGCAGTACTTC.

The chain employs TRBV27 and TRBJ2-7; perhaps TRBD1 as D (6 bases). V was trimmed by 5 bases and J by 0 bases, leaving 11 bases between them. This CDR3 comprises 14 residues. The germline CDR1 and CDR2 sequences are MNHEY and SMNVEV (reference sequence). The CDR3 loop reads CASSAGQLSYEQYF. The CDR3 DNA reads TGTGCCAGCAGTGCAGGACAGCTCTCCTACGAGCAGTACTTC.

In this sample, this clone turned up once. V and J are TRBV15 and TRBJ1-3; 8 bases agree with TRBD1. The CDR3 is 16 amino acids. CDR1 is LNHNV, CDR2 YYDKDF, per germline (reference sequence). J lost 0 bases, V lost 3 bases, and 4 bases had no gene match. The CDR3, as DNA: TGTGCCACCAGCAGGACAGGGGACCTCTCTGGAAACACCATATATTTT. Its protein is CATSRTGDLSGNTIYF.

This chain joins TRBV2 and TRBJ2-1, with D maybe TRBD2 (5 bases). Germline-derived CDR1 and CDR2 are SNHLY and FYNNEI. The CDR3 has 15 amino acids. V lost 6 bases and J lost 1, with 13 bases in between. CDR3 DNA: TGTGCCAGCAGCCCAACTAGGAGTTCCTACAATGAGCAGTTCTTC. Residues: CASSPTRSSYNEQFF.

The chain is built from TRBV10-2 and TRBJ2-7; D call uncertain. Germline CDR1 reads WSHSY; CDR2 reads SAAADI. The CDR3 loop spans 12 amino acids. V was pared by 6 bases and J by 0 bases, with 6 bases between. CDR3: CASSGSSYEQYF. The DNA of the CDR3 is TGCGCCAGCAGCGGGTCCTCCTACGAGCAGTACTTC.

The genes are TRBV27 and TRBJ2-5, with a tentative D call TRBD1 (6 bases). Trimming took 6 bases from V and 10 from J, leaving 18 bases between them. CDR1 is MNHEY and CDR2 is SMNVEV in the germline V gene (reference sequence). CDR3 length: 13 residues. The CDR3 bases are TGTGCCAGCAGATCGAATTCGGGACAAAACCAGTACTTC. Protein sequence: CASRSNSGQNQYF.

The rearrangement links TRBV30 to TRBJ1-2; D remains ambiguous. Germline V lookup: CDR1 GTSNPN, CDR2 SVGIG (reference sequence). This CDR3 is built from 11 residues. V shed 3 bases and J shed 8 bases, with 10 bases lying between them. The chain's CDR3 is CAWRPEGGYTF. CDR3 sequence (DNA): TGTGCCTGGAGACCGGAGGGAGGCTACACCTTC.

V is TRBV18 and J is TRBJ2-7; D uncertain. CDR1 and CDR2 (germline): KGHSH, LQKENI. The CDR3 extends over 13 amino acids. The V end was cut by 3 bases, the J end by 3 bases, with 9 bases between. The CDR3 DNA is TGTGCCAGCTCACCCCTACAGTACTACGAGCAGTACTTC. It encodes CASSPLQYYEQYF.

This clone was detected only a few times. The chain links TRBV14 to TRBJ1-2; a possible D gene is TRBD1 (5 bases). V lost 0 bases to trimming and J lost 4 bases, with 12 bases between them. From germline, CDR1 is SGHDN and CDR2 FVKESK. The CDR3 is 15 amino acids. CDR3 in DNA: TGTGCCAGCAGCCAAGATCGTTTTGACAGCTATGGCTACACCTTC. Residues: CASSQDRFDSYGYTF.

The chain links TRBV15 to TRBJ1-1; a possible D gene is TRBD1 (6 bases). The V end lost 0 bases, the J end lost 1 base, and 9 bases lay between the germline ends. Germline values: CDR1 LNHNV, CDR2 YYDKDF (reference sequence). There are 15 residues in the CDR3. The CDR3 protein is CATSRETTGNTEAFF. CDR3 DNA sequence: TGTGCCACCAGCAGAGAAACGACAGGGAACACTGAAGCTTTCTTT.

The chain joins TRBV28 to TRBJ2-3; a possible D gene is TRBD2 (6 bases). V lost 5 bases to trimming and J lost 7 bases, with 22 bases between them. CDR3 length equals 16 residues. Germline assignment: CDR1 MDHEN and CDR2 SYDVKM. The CDR3 DNA is TGTGCCAGCAGTCCCCCCAGCGGGTCTCCTTTCTATACGCAGTATTTT. This sequence encodes CASSPPSGSPFYTQYF.

The rearrangement links TRBV6-5 to TRBJ2-1; TRBD1 is a possible D gene (6 bases). The germline V and J ends were trimmed by 6 bases and 9 bases, with 18 bases remaining between them. The CDR3 spans 14 residues. Germline-derived CDR1 and CDR2 are MNHEY and SVGAGI. The CDR3 loop reads CASSLYLQGTEQFF. In DNA form, the CDR3 reads TGTGCCAGCAGCCTTTACCTACAGGGCACTGAGCAGTTCTTC.

This clone was counted once. The V call is TRBV7-9, the J call TRBJ2-7; TRBD1 might be the D (6 bases). CDR3 length equals 12 residues. Germline-derived CDR1 and CDR2 are SEHNR and FQNEAQ (reference sequence). The V end lost 5 bases, the J end lost 5 bases, and 10 bases lay between the germline ends. In nucleotides, the CDR3 is TGTGCCAGCAGCGATTACAGGGACGAGCAGTACTTC. Encoded protein: CASSDYRDEQYF.

V gene TRBV5-4 combines with J gene TRBJ2-7; TRBD2 matches at 7 bases. CDR1 is SGHNT, CDR2 YYREEE, per germline (reference sequence). The J segment lost 0 bases and the V segment lost 2 bases, leaving 5 bases of the junction unmatched. The CDR3 loop spans 15 amino acids. The CDR3 loop reads CASSLNPGGSYEQYF. The CDR3, as DNA: TGTGCCAGCAGCTTAAATCCGGGAGGCTCCTACGAGCAGTACTTC.